A single sample is the source of the 6 T cell receptor beta chains below, sequenced in a study of cytomegalovirus exposure and HLA in healthy donors. PCR was performed using 60 Vbeta and 13 Jbeta primers. Generated by immunoSEQ multiplex PCR, the TCRdb table keeps only in-frame clones and is missing some. This table holds roughly 120,000 clones, less than 65% found once. Sequencing was done on a sample of PBMCs. All receptors come from a man aged 35-49 years in good health and CMV-seropositive.

This clone was detected once. The chain couples TRBV5-4 to TRBJ2-2; TRBD1 is a possible D gene (6 bases). Germline V gene sequence: CDR1 SGHNT, CDR2 YYREEE (reference sequence). The CDR3 covers 15 residues. V lost 2 bases and J 6 bases, leaving 14 bases between the germline ends. CDR3 amino acids: CASSFGGVPAGELFF. CDR3 bases: TGTGCCAGCAGCTTTGGGGGCGTTCCTGCCGGGGAGCTGTTTTTT.

The chain carries TRBV7-3 and TRBJ2-3, with D tentatively TRBD1 (5 bases). This CDR3 comprises 15 residues. Trimming cost V 0 bases and J 0 bases, with 7 bases left between them. Looked up from germline, CDR1 is SGHTA and CDR2 is FQGTGA. The CDR3 sequence: CASSLTGRSTDTQYF. The CDR3 nucleotides are TGTGCCAGCAGCTTAACGGGGCGGAGCACAGATACGCAGTATTTT.

The chain is built from TRBV23-1 and TRBJ1-1; D is unclear. TRBV23-1 is treated as an ORF (open reading frame) with a function not yet certain. The CDR3 totals 17 residues. V lost 8 bases, J lost 0 bases, and 22 bases lay in between. CDR3 amino acids: CASGSRRWRVMNTEAFF. The DNA for the CDR3 is TGCGCCAGCGGATCCCGTAGATGGAGGGTCATGAACACTGAAGCTTTCTTT.

This rearrangement joins TRBV7-6 to TRBJ2-7; D is perhaps TRBD1 (6 bases). The CDR3 consists of 17 residues. CDR1 and CDR2 (germline): SGHVS, FNYEAQ. With 4 bases removed from V and 0 bases from J, the gap between germline ends came to 19 bases. The DNA for the CDR3 is TGTGCCAGCAGCTCAAGTACGGACAGCTCAAACTCCTACGAGCAGTACTTC. This codes for CASSSSTDSSNSYEQYF.

This chain links TRBV6-6 with TRBJ2-1; 9 bases match TRBD1. The CDR3 spans 14 residues. Germline V CDR1 and CDR2: MNHNY, SVGAGI (reference sequence). Losses at the gene ends were 4 bases for V and 6 bases for J; bases not matched to a gene: 4. Here the CDR3 DNA reads TGTGCCAGCAGTTTTGACAGGGGGATCAATGAGCAGTTCTTC. It encodes CASSFDRGINEQFF.

The chain links TRBV7-9 to TRBJ2-5, with 8 bases fitting TRBD2. Germline CDR1 is SEHNR and CDR2 is FQNEAQ (reference sequence). The J segment lost 1 base and the V segment lost 5 bases, leaving 3 bases of the junction unmatched. The length of the CDR3 is 14 residues. The CDR3 DNA reads TGTGCCAGCAGCACAGCGGGGGCCCAAGAGACCCAGTACTTC. It translates to CASSTAGAQETQYF.